The clone carrying this T cell receptor beta chain was seen only a few times. Building of the TCR beta libraries involved iRepertoire HTBI primers and Arm-PCR of CDR3 regions. TCRdb reanalysed the multiplex PCR reads using MiXCR and keeps one entry per CDR3 protein. The sample yields a few hundred thousand distinct CDR3 sequences, 15% to 20% seen once. Time point denoted: newly diagnosed GD, antithyroid drugs for less than 3 months. PBMC-derived RNA was used for the TCR library. The data belong to a study of regulatory T cells in long-lasting Graves disease. This CDR3 is 18 amino acids long. The junction had 7 bases not matched to a gene; V was cut back by 2 bases and J by 1 base. This same sample was also part of a study on T cells in Graves' hyperthyroidism and ophthalmopathy.

Sequenced here: peripheral blood mononuclear cells (PBMCs), sampled at new diagnosis, from a patient treated with antithyroid drugs. The chain joins TRBV12-3 or TRBV12-4 to TRBJ2-3; TRBD2 matches 12 bases. The source is a woman in her 30s with Graves disease. As DNA, the CDR3 is TGTGCCAGCAGTTTATTTCTAGCGGGGGGGCTGGGCACAGATACGCAGTATTTT. Amino acid sequence: CASSLFLAGGLGTDTQYF.